The 21 T cell receptor beta chains in this list originate from one sample, sequenced in a study of blood T cell repertoires in COVID-19. Sequencing used immunoSEQ multiplex PCR; TCRdb keeps in-frame clones, though not all of them. Among approximately 200,000 clones listed, roughly nine tenths were seen once. The sequenced material came from peripheral blood. The receptor source for this set is a woman aged 45-65 years with acute or convalescent COVID-19.

CDR3 coding DNA: TGTGCCTGCGCATTCCCCCGGGGTGGATATGGCTACACCTTC. It is translated as CACAFPRGGYGYTF. The rearrangement links TRBV30 to TRBJ1-2; D gene unclear. Germline V gene lookup returns CDR1 GTSNPN and CDR2 SVGIG (reference sequence). This CDR3 is built from 14 residues. The V gene lost 6 bases and the J gene lost 5 bases, with 19 bases spanning the gap.

The chain joins TRBV6-2 or TRBV6-3 to TRBJ2-1; 12 bases map to TRBD2. V gave up 2 bases and J gave up 7 bases; unmatched junction bases: 12. The CDR3 has 18 amino acids. Germline V gene lookup returns CDR1 MNHEY and CDR2 SVGEGT. The CDR3 spells CASSYRTSGTRGGNEQFF. In DNA form, the CDR3 reads TGTGCCAGCAGTTACCGGACTAGCGGGACTAGGGGGGGGAATGAGCAGTTCTTC.

The chain recombines TRBV6-1 with TRBJ1-5; D gene unclear. The germline V and J ends were trimmed by 3 bases and 2 bases, with 17 bases remaining between them. The CDR3 spans 17 residues. Per germline, CDR1 MNHNS and CDR2 SASEGT. The CDR3 here is CASSDRSGFLGNQPQHF. The CDR3 coding sequence is TGTGCCAGCAGTGACCGCTCGGGGTTTTTGGGCAATCAGCCCCAGCATTTT.

Written as DNA, the CDR3 is TGTGCCAGCAGTTACAGACAGGGGATCTACGAGCAGTACTTC. It yields the protein CASSYRQGIYEQYF. The chain joins TRBV6-5 to TRBJ2-7; 8 bases fit TRBD1. The CDR3 sequence is 14 residues long. V gave up 2 bases and J gave up 3 bases; unmatched junction bases: 3. The germline gives CDR1 MNHEY, CDR2 SVGAGI.

This clone was recorded a few times. The rearrangement uses TRBV12-5 and TRBJ2-2; 7 nucleotides agree with TRBD2. This CDR3 spans 16 amino acids. J lost 5 bases, V lost 0 bases, and 6 bases had no gene match. The germline CDR1 and CDR2 sequences are LGHNT and FRNRAP. The CDR3 sequence: CASGLVPGTTTGELFF. In DNA form, the CDR3 reads TGTGCTAGTGGTTTGGTACCGGGGACTACAACCGGGGAGCTGTTTTTT.

The J gene is TRBJ1-2, the V gene TRBV6-5; D is undetermined. The V end lost 6 bases, the J end lost 3 bases, and 17 bases lay between the germline ends. This CDR3 is built from 15 residues. CDR1 and CDR2 (germline): MNHEY, SVGAGI. CDR3 nucleotide sequence: TGTGCCAGCAGCCAAAACCCCCCGGGATACTATGGCTACACCTTC. Encoded protein: CASSQNPPGYYGYTF.

The rearrangement links TRBV12-3 or TRBV12-4 to TRBJ2-1; D gene ambiguous. Trimming pared 4 bases from V and 2 bases from J, leaving 6 bases between. This CDR3 is built from 13 residues. CDR3 sequence reads: CASSYLAYNEQFF. The CDR3 nucleotides read TGTGCCAGCAGTTACCTAGCCTACAATGAGCAGTTCTTC.

The rearrangement uses TRBV10-1 and TRBJ2-1, with 16 bases matching TRBD2. Losses at the gene ends were 3 bases for V and 9 bases for J; bases not matched to a gene: 2. Germline V CDR1 and CDR2: WNHNN, SYGVQD (reference sequence). This CDR3 spans 15 amino acids. This CDR3 reads CASSDGTSGRVEQFF. The CDR3, as DNA: TGCGCCAGCAGTGATGGGACTAGCGGGAGGGTTGAGCAGTTCTTC.

This clone was seen only once. This chain joins TRBV11-3 and TRBJ2-2, with TRBD1 matching 8 bases. From germline, CDR1 is SGHNT and CDR2 YENEEA. J was trimmed by 5 bases and V by 1 base; bases with no gene match: 9. The CDR3 runs 17 residues. CDR3 loop: CASSLGVRGLETGELFF. CDR3 DNA: TGTGCCAGCAGCTTAGGAGTCAGGGGGCTGGAAACCGGGGAGCTGTTTTTT.

The gene calls are TRBV30 and TRBJ2-1; 9 nucleotides align to TRBD2. CDR3 length: 14 amino acids. The junction had 4 bases not matched to a gene; V was cut back by 1 base and J by 6 bases. Germline CDR1 reads GTSNPN; CDR2 reads SVGIG (reference sequence). CDR3 sequence: CAWSGSGGRNEQFF. In nucleotides, the CDR3 is TGTGCCTGGAGTGGGAGCGGGGGGCGCAATGAGCAGTTCTTC.

The sample holds one count of this clone. V gene TRBV27 combines with J gene TRBJ2-1, with 16 bases aligning to TRBD2. There are 18 residues in the CDR3. CDR1 MNHEY and CDR2 SMNVEV come from the germline V gene (reference sequence). V shed 3 bases, J shed 7 bases, and the junction held 9 bases outside the gene matches. CDR3 nucleotides: TGTGCCAGCAGTTTTTTGGGACTAGCGGGGGGGCCTAAAAATGAGCAGTTCTTC. This sequence encodes CASSFLGLAGGPKNEQFF.

The chain employs TRBV3-1 (or the pseudogene TRBV3-2) and TRBJ2-3, with 9 bases identical to TRBD1. Germline V gene lookup returns CDR1 LGHDT and CDR2 YNNKEL (reference sequence). The CDR3 has 15 residues. V dropped 3 bases and J dropped 2; count of bases not matched to a gene: 3. Here the CDR3 DNA reads TGTGCCAGCAGCCATCGGGACAGGGTCACAGATACGCAGTATTTT. This encodes CASSHRDRVTDTQYF.

The chain uses TRBV6-6 and TRBJ2-5; 11 bases agree with TRBD2. Germline CDR1 and CDR2: MNHNY and SVGAGI (reference sequence). With 2 bases clipped from V and 4 bases from J, the junction kept 0 bases outside the gene matches. The CDR3 has 14 residues. CDR3 in amino acids: CASSYGLAGETQYF. CDR3 bases: TGTGCCAGCAGTTACGGACTAGCGGGAGAGACCCAGTACTTC.

This clone was recorded a few times. The rearrangement joins TRBV4-3 to TRBJ2-1, with 12 bases aligning to TRBD2. The V gene end was trimmed by 3 bases and the J gene end by 4 bases; junction bases not matched to a gene: 10. The CDR3 extends over 18 amino acids. The germline CDR1 and CDR2 sequences are LGHNA and YSLEER. CDR3 region: CASSQDAPGLAGYNEQFF. The DNA for the CDR3 is TGCGCCAGCAGCCAGGATGCGCCGGGACTAGCGGGTTACAATGAGCAGTTCTTC.

The V call is TRBV30, the J call TRBJ1-2; TRBD1 matches at 7 bases. Germline V gene sequence: CDR1 GTSNPN, CDR2 SVGIG (reference sequence). V dropped 4 bases and J dropped 0; count of bases not matched to a gene: 14. The CDR3 consists of 17 residues. This CDR3 is CAWNMPGGGGTNYGYTF. CDR3 nucleotide sequence: TGTGCCTGGAACATGCCCGGTGGAGGGGGCACTAACTATGGCTACACCTTC.

V and J are TRBV20-1 and TRBJ2-5, with TRBD2 identical over 14 bases. Per germline, CDR1 DFQATT and CDR2 SNEGSKA (reference sequence). Trimming at V came to 3 bases and at J to 5 bases, leaving 5 bases not matched to a gene. The CDR3 sequence is 15 residues long. The CDR3 region has the DNA TGCAGTGCTAGTGGGGGACTAGCGGGGGCGGAGACCCAGTACTTC. Amino acids: CSASGGLAGAETQYF.

This chain joins TRBV4-2 and TRBJ1-1; TRBD1 matches 8 bases. The CDR3 sequence is 17 residues long. J gave up 3 bases and V 0 bases, and 9 bases lay outside the gene matches. Per germline, CDR1 LGHNA and CDR2 YNFKEQ. CDR3 residues: CASSQDGLGQADTEAFF. The CDR3 DNA reads TGTGCCAGCAGCCAAGATGGGTTGGGACAGGCCGACACTGAAGCTTTCTTT.

V usage is TRBV6-2 or TRBV6-3 and J usage is TRBJ2-7, with 7 bases aligning to TRBD1. Germline CDR1 MNHEY, CDR2 SVGEGT. The CDR3 covers 15 residues. With 4 bases clipped from V and 0 bases from J, the junction kept 6 bases outside the gene matches. The CDR3 here is CASSSRGQLSYEQYF. CDR3 nucleotides: TGTGCCAGCAGTTCCCGGGGACAGCTCTCCTACGAGCAGTACTTC.

This chain joins TRBV4-2 and TRBJ2-7; weak D call: TRBD2 (5 bases). Germline lookup yields CDR1 LGHNA and CDR2 YNFKEQ. There are 15 residues in the CDR3. V was trimmed by 4 bases and J by 2 bases, leaving 15 bases between them. The CDR3 protein is CASSPQSGTTYEQYF. The CDR3, as DNA: TGTGCCAGCAGCCCCCAAAGCGGTACAACCTACGAGCAGTACTTC.

This clone was detected only once. This rearrangement joins TRBV7-9 to TRBJ1-1, with unresolved D. Between the trimmed V and J ends, which lost 5 bases and 3 bases, there was a span of 13 bases. Germline V gene sequence: CDR1 SEHNR, CDR2 FQNEAQ (reference sequence). The CDR3 spans 14 residues. CDR3: CASSPRWSDTEAFF. In DNA, the CDR3 is TGTGCCAGCAGCCCCAGGTGGTCGGACACTGAAGCTTTCTTT.

The rearrangement uses TRBV12-3 or TRBV12-4 and TRBJ2-3, with D uncertain. V lost 5 bases, J lost 10 bases, and 10 bases lay in between. The CDR3 covers 11 residues. The CDR3 DNA reads as TGTGCCAGCAGTATTAGCCCCTCGCAGTATTTT. This gives the protein CASSISPSQYF.